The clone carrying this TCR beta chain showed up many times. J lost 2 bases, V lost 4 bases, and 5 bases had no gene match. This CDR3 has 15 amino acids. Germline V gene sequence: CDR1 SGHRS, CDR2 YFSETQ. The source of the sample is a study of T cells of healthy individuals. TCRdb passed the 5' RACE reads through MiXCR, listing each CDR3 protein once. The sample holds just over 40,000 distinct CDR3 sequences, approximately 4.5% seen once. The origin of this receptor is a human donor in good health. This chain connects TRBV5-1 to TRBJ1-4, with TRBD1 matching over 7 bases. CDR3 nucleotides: TGCGCCAGCAGCCTGGACAGGCCGACTAATGAAAAACTGTTTTTT. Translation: CASSLDRPTNEKLFF.